This T cell receptor (beta chain) was sequenced for a study of T cell changes during pregnancy in multiple sclerosis. This clone appeared a single time. Assay used: immunoSEQ multiplex PCR; TCRdb lists only in-frame clones, some missing. The sample carries about 72,000 clones, roughly nine tenths recorded once. This specimen was peripheral blood, taken in the third trimester of pregnancy. This receptor was identified in a female donor in good health, enrolled as a control in a pregnancy study.

CDR3: CASSLEGTGDTEAFF. The CDR3 region has the DNA TGTGCCAGCAGCTTGGAGGGGACTGGTGACACTGAAGCTTTCTTT. This chain joins TRBV5-6 and TRBJ1-1; D might be TRBD1 (5 bases). The germline CDR1 and CDR2 sequences are SGHDT and YYEEEE. The length of the CDR3 is 15 residues. The germline V and J ends were trimmed by 0 bases and 3 bases, with 12 bases remaining between them. Full variable domain (outside the CDR3, taken from reference TRBV5-6 and TRBJ1-1): DAGVTQSPTHLIKTRGQQVTLRCSPKSGHDTVSWYQQALGQGPQFIFQYYEEEERQRGNFPDRFSGHQFPNYSSELNVNALLLGDSALYLCASSLEGTGDTEAFFGQGTRLTVV.